This T cell receptor beta chain was documented in a study of blood T cell repertoires in COVID-19. Study background: Some COVID-19 samples were acute and others convalescent; all came from the United States, Italy and Spain. Nucleic acid was either cDNA or gDNA, and it came from T cells, B-cell-depleted T cells, or PBMCs.

Germline V gives CDR1 SGHRS, CDR2 YFSETQ. The CDR3 covers 17 residues. V dropped 4 bases and J dropped 10 bases, with 29 bases sitting between them. A few counts support this clone. As processed by the authors: Nucleated cell counts were estimated from reference gene primer amplification. Method: immunoSEQ multiplex PCR; TCRdb's copy keeps in-frame clones and lacks some. The V and J calls and clone size are taken from that table; D and trimming were inferred from the DNA. The table shows over 100,000 clones, with roughly three quarters occurring only once. The specimen was peripheral blood. The chain links TRBV5-1 to TRBJ1-1; tentatively, D is TRBD1 (6 bases). The clonotype was recovered from a woman aged 70-85 years with acute or convalescent COVID-19. As DNA, the CDR3 is TGCGCCAGCAGCAGAATCTCCCGGGACATGTATAAGAGGAGAGCTTTCTTT. Its translation is CASSRISRDMYKRRAFF. Supplemented by reference TRBV5-1 and TRBJ1-1, the full variable domain reads KAGVTQTPRYLIKTRGQQVTLSCSPISGHRSVSWYQQTPGQGLQFLFEYFSETQRNKGNFPGRFSGRQFSNSRSEMNVSTLELGDSALYLCASSRISRDMYKRRAFFGQGTRLTVV.